The clone carrying this TCR beta chain was seen just once. The data stem from a study of shared T cell receptors in the human thymus. TCRdb's table, derived via immunoSEQ multiplex PCR, lists solely in-frame clones and lacks some. Counted here are 700,000 or so clones, approximately 83% occurring once; the ten biggest clones make up around 0.01%. Trimming at V came to 5 bases and at J to 4 bases, leaving 3 bases not matched to a gene. Germline V CDR1 and CDR2: SGHAT, FQNNGV. The CDR3 totals 13 residues. Separately, the same data were catalogued under a study of human thymus T cells.

Sample: thymocytes. The source of this sequence is a girl in the first two years of life with a congenital heart defect. The rearrangement links TRBV11-2 to TRBJ1-1; TRBD1 matches at 8 bases. The CDR3 sequence: CASSLGQGTEAFF. The CDR3 nucleotides read TGTGCCAGCAGCCTTGGACAGGGCACTGAAGCTTTCTTT.